These 11 T cell receptor beta chains came from one sample sequenced in a study of identical twins. Each CDR3 protein gets one entry after TCRdb re-called the 5' RACE reads with MiXCR. Of 640,000 or so distinct CDR3 sequences listed, 6% to 6.5% are singletons. Sequenced input: naive T cells sorted from blood. The receptor source for this set is a young man in good health.

This clonotype was detected ten times or more. This chain links TRBV5-1 with TRBJ1-5, with 11 bases fitting TRBD1. J lost 4 bases, V lost 3 bases, and 9 bases had no gene match. Germline V CDR1 and CDR2: SGHRS, YFSETQ. The length of the CDR3 is 17 residues. This CDR3 reads CASSSGTGGLGNQPQHF. CDR3 sequence (DNA): TGCGCCAGCAGCTCCGGGACAGGGGGTTTGGGAAATCAGCCCCAGCATTTT.

The table lists this clonotype with many counts. This chain connects TRBV7-8 to TRBJ2-7; the D gene could be TRBD1 or TRBD2 (5 bases each). The germline V gene encodes CDR1 SGHVS and CDR2 FQNEAQ. Trimming left V 6 bases short and J 2 bases short, with 11 bases between. The CDR3 length is 13 residues. CDR3 protein: CASRGPGTYEQYF. For the CDR3, the DNA is TGTGCCAGCAGGGGACCCGGGACCTACGAGCAGTACTTC.

The rearrangement links TRBV29-1 to TRBJ2-7, with 10 bases that match TRBD1. V shed 6 bases, J shed 4 bases, and the junction held 3 bases outside the gene matches. The CDR3 runs to 12 residues. CDR1 is SQVTM and CDR2 is ANQGSEA in the germline V gene. In DNA form, the CDR3 reads TGCAGCGTAAGACAGGGGGCATACGAGCAGTACTTC. Protein sequence: CSVRQGAYEQYF.

This clonotype showed up many times. The DNA for the CDR3 is TGCGCCAGCAGCTTAATAGCGGGAGTTCGCAATGAGCAGTTCTTC. Translation gives CASSLIAGVRNEQFF. V is TRBV5-1 and J is TRBJ2-1; 9 nucleotides agree with TRBD2. Trimming cost V 2 bases and J 6 bases; bases outside gene matches: 6. The germline V gene has CDR1 SGHRS and CDR2 YFSETQ. The CDR3 totals 15 residues.

There are many counts of this clonotype. This rearrangement joins TRBV12-3 or TRBV12-4 to TRBJ2-1, with 10 positions matching TRBD1. This CDR3 spans 15 amino acids. V was clipped by 3 bases and J by 8 bases; unmatched bases: 7. The CDR3 is CASSLTGGPLDEQFF. The DNA of the CDR3 is TGTGCCAGCAGTTTGACAGGGGGCCCCCTCGATGAGCAGTTCTTC.

In this sample, this clonotype turned up many times. J is TRBJ1-4 and V is TRBV25-1, with D uncertain. V lost 3 bases to trimming and J lost 13 bases, with 12 bases between them. The CDR3 has 12 residues. Germline CDR1 and CDR2: MGHDK and SYGVNS. CDR3 sequence (DNA): TGTGCCAGCAGTGAGATTGGCGACGTACTGTTTTTT. Translated, it gives CASSEIGDVLFF. The full variable domain, with the rest looked up from reference TRBV25-1 and TRBJ1-4, is EADIYQTPRYLVIGTGKKITLECSQTMGHDKMYWYQQDPGMELHLIHYSYGVNSTEKGDLSSESTVSRIRTEHFPLTLESARPSHTSQYLCASSEIGDVLFFGSGTQLSVL.

This clonotype has more than one count but fewer than ten. The chain has TRBV7-2 and TRBJ2-1; D ambiguous. Germline CDR1 and CDR2: SGHTA and FQGNSA. The CDR3 spans 10 residues. Deletions cut 10 bases from V and 10 bases from J, with 11 bases between. The CDR3 bases are TGTGCCACCGCGTCAAGCGAGCAGTTCTTC. This sequence encodes CATASSEQFF.

This clonotype came up many times. The genes are TRBV20-1 and TRBJ2-1; D is undetermined. Per germline, CDR1 DFQATT and CDR2 SNEGSKA (reference sequence). CDR3 size: 11 residues. The V end lost 1 base, the J end lost 10 bases, and 8 bases lay between the germline ends. In DNA form, the CDR3 reads TGCAGTGCTAGAGCTGGTTCCGAGCAGTTCTTC. As protein: CSARAGSEQFF.

This clonotype was counted at least ten times. The V and J genes are TRBV20-1 and TRBJ2-1; 9 bases agree with TRBD2. The V gene's germline CDR1 is DFQATT and CDR2 SNEGSKA (reference sequence). CDR3 length: 17 residues. V dropped 0 bases and J dropped 1; count of bases not matched to a gene: 7. This chain's CDR3 is CSARDSSGRHSYNEQFF. CDR3 nucleotides: TGCAGTGCTAGAGATAGTAGCGGGAGACATTCCTACAATGAGCAGTTCTTC.

Ten or more counts support this clonotype. The rearrangement uses TRBV20-1 and TRBJ2-7; 9 bases map to TRBD1. The CDR3 length is 16 residues. Trimming removed 0 bases from V and 7 bases from J; junction bases left unmatched: 13. The germline CDR1 and CDR2 sequences are DFQATT and SNEGSKA (reference sequence). The CDR3 nucleotides read TGCAGTGCTAGAGATCTACCACAGGGGGCATTTGGTGAGCAGTACTTC. It specifies CSARDLPQGAFGEQYF.

Only a few counts were recorded for this clonotype. The rearrangement uses TRBV21-1 and TRBJ2-3. TRBV21-1 is a pseudogene segment. The length of the CDR3 is 17 residues. In DNA form, the CDR3 reads TGTGCCAGCAGCAGGGGTAGCTGCAGCCGGTACACAGATACGCAGTATTTT. Its translation is CASSRGSCSRYTDTQYF.